The present entry profiles one TCR beta chain with its context. Its cognate antigen is unknown. The CDR3 totals 14 residues. The germline V and J ends were trimmed by 0 bases and 5 bases, with 10 bases remaining between them. From germline, CDR1 is LNHNV and CDR2 YYDKDF (reference sequence). These data come from a study of OX40 agonist ivuxolimab in advanced cancers. Points from the study as a whole: Blood T cells, both CD4+ and CD8+, expanded clonally by week 6 at 0.1 to 3.0 mg/kg.

Profiled with immunoSEQ multiplex PCR; TCRdb holds only in-frame clones, not every one. The repertoire holds some 52,000 clones, with approximately 94% as singletons. The chain has TRBV15 and TRBJ2-5, with a possible D match to TRBD2 (6 bases). The source of this sequence is an adult with an advanced solid tumor such as melanoma, head and neck, liver or kidney cancer. The source material was CD4+ or CD8+ T cells sorted from blood, sampled in a trial of the OX40 agonist ivuxolimab. The CDR3 spells CATSREQEGETQYF. CDR3 sequence (DNA): TGTGCCACCAGCAGAGAACAGGAGGGGGAGACCCAGTACTTC.